Presented here are 18 T cell receptor beta chains from one specimen sequenced in a study of T cell responses to AZD1222 COVID-19 vaccine. TCRdb keeps only in-frame clones here, not all; method: immunoSEQ multiplex PCR. Here the sample spans about 100,000 clones, more than 80% being singletons. The sequencing here drew on peripheral blood, taken on day 0 of AZD1222 vaccination. These TCRs come from an adult in good health.

The chain links TRBV30 to TRBJ1-6; unclear D gene. CDR1 and CDR2 from the germline V gene are GTSNPN and SVGIG (reference sequence). The CDR3 extends over 12 amino acids. V was cut by 3 bases and J by 7 bases, with 7 bases left in between. CDR3 sequence: CAWRTTNSPLHF. In nucleotides, the CDR3 is TGTGCCTGGAGGACCACAAATTCACCCCTCCACTTT.

This chain uses TRBV28 with TRBJ1-1; D gene unclear. CDR1 and CDR2 from the germline V gene are MDHEN and SYDVKM. The V gene lost 8 bases and the J gene lost 6 bases, with 13 bases spanning the gap. The CDR3 contains 12 residues. The CDR3 DNA is TGTGCCAGCCATAAGGACCGGCCTGAAGCTTTCTTT. Translation: CASHKDRPEAFF. Filled out from reference TRBV28 and TRBJ1-1, the complete variable domain reads DVKVTQSSRYLVKRTGEKVFLECVQDMDHENMFWYRQDPGLGLRLIYFSYDVKMKEKGDIPEGYSVSREKKERFSLILESASTNQTSMYLCASHKDRPEAFFGQGTRLTVV.

V and J are TRBV29-1 and TRBJ1-3; D is unresolved. The germline V and J ends were trimmed by 4 bases and 2 bases, with 6 bases remaining between them. Germline lookup yields CDR1 SQVTM and CDR2 ANQGSEA. This CDR3 has 12 amino acids. The CDR3 here is CSVGGAGNTIYF. The CDR3 DNA sequence: TGCAGCGTTGGAGGAGCTGGAAACACCATATATTTT.

The V gene is TRBV6-5, the J gene TRBJ1-1, with unresolved D. This CDR3 is built from 12 residues. Per germline, CDR1 MNHEY and CDR2 SVGAGI. The V and J ends lost 10 bases and 4 bases respectively, with 13 bases between them. CDR3: CATSREGTEAFF. CDR3 nucleotides: TGTGCCACGTCAAGGGAGGGCACTGAAGCTTTCTTT.

This clone came up once. The rearrangement uses TRBV28 and TRBJ2-3; 7 nucleotides agree with TRBD1. Germline assignment: CDR1 MDHEN and CDR2 SYDVKM. V lost 2 bases and J lost 7; bases outside the gene matches: 6. This CDR3 comprises 14 residues. The CDR3 DNA reads TGTGCCAGCAGTTTACCCACAGGGGTCCATACGCAGTATTTT. Translated: CASSLPTGVHTQYF.

This rearrangement joins TRBV28 to TRBJ2-1; D is unclear. Trimming pared 3 bases from V and 12 bases from J, leaving 6 bases between. Germline V gene sequence: CDR1 MDHEN, CDR2 SYDVKM. The CDR3 extends over 10 amino acids. The CDR3 DNA follows: TGTGCCAGCAGTTTTCGTAGGCAGTTCTTC. This encodes CASSFRRQFF.

This clone was recorded a few times. The J gene is TRBJ1-5, the V gene TRBV27, with D perhaps matching TRBD1 (6 bases). The V end was cut by 6 bases, the J end by 0 bases, with 12 bases between. CDR1 and CDR2 (germline): MNHEY, SMNVEV (reference sequence). The CDR3 sequence is 15 residues long. CDR3 in DNA: TGTGCCAGCAGGGACAGCCCCGATAGCAATCAGCCCCAGCATTTT. Translation: CASRDSPDSNQPQHF.

In this sample, this clone turned up once. The chain combines TRBV29-1 with TRBJ2-2; D assignment may be TRBD1 or TRBD2 (5 bases each). The V gene's germline CDR1 is SQVTM and CDR2 ANQGSEA. Between the trimmed V and J ends, which lost 7 bases and 1 base, there was a span of 13 bases. This CDR3 has 14 amino acids. The CDR3 here is CSARDPGNTGELFF. DNA for the CDR3: TGCAGCGCACGGGACCCTGGGAACACCGGGGAGCTGTTTTTT.

The rearrangement uses TRBV10-3 and TRBJ1-2; perhaps TRBD1 as D (5 bases). Germline CDR1 and CDR2: ENHRY and SYGVKD. This CDR3 is built from 15 residues. V lost 8 bases to trimming and J lost 4 bases, with 20 bases between them. CDR3 region: CAIQGGGSAGYGYTF. As DNA, the CDR3 is TGTGCCATCCAAGGTGGGGGGTCGGCGGGCTATGGCTACACCTTC.

The chain carries TRBV27 and TRBJ2-7; TRBD2 aligns across 12 bases. The CDR3 sequence is 14 residues long. V was clipped by 5 bases and J by 8 bases; unmatched bases: 7. Germline V gene data show CDR1 as MNHEY and CDR2 as SMNVEV (reference sequence). The CDR3 here is CASSLAGGFTKQYF. CDR3 in DNA: TGTGCCAGCAGTCTAGCGGGAGGGTTCACCAAGCAGTACTTC.

The J gene is TRBJ1-1, the V gene TRBV7-2; 7 bases are a match to TRBD1. CDR1 is SGHTA and CDR2 is FQGNSA in the germline V gene. CDR3 length: 13 amino acids. Losses at the gene ends were 5 bases for V and 8 bases for J; bases not matched to a gene: 8. The CDR3 loop reads CASSNTGVWEAFF. In nucleotides, the CDR3 is TGTGCCAGCAGCAACACAGGGGTGTGGGAAGCTTTCTTT.

This chain connects TRBV7-9 to TRBJ2-5; D is undetermined. Germline V gene sequence: CDR1 SEHNR, CDR2 FQNEAQ (reference sequence). The CDR3 contains 15 residues. Trimming cost V 1 base and J 5 bases, with 14 bases left between them. CDR3 loop: CASSLVLASGETQYF. The CDR3 region has the DNA TGTGCCAGCAGCTTAGTTCTGGCTAGTGGGGAGACCCAGTACTTC.

The chain combines TRBV7-2 with TRBJ2-7, with D perhaps matching TRBD2 (8 bases). The germline gives CDR1 SGHTA, CDR2 FQGNSA. This CDR3 comprises 18 residues. Trimming took off 4 bases at V and 2 bases at J, with 24 bases between the two ends. The CDR3 loop is CASSSKTGKAAGAYEQYF. In DNA form, the CDR3 reads TGTGCCAGCAGCTCCAAGACAGGGAAAGCAGCGGGAGCCTACGAGCAGTACTTC.

This chain links TRBV4-3 with TRBJ2-1, with 9 bases lining up with TRBD2. The V gene end was trimmed by 0 bases and the J gene end by 5 bases; junction bases not matched to a gene: 5. This CDR3 contains 16 residues. Per germline, CDR1 LGHNA and CDR2 YSLEER. For the CDR3, the DNA is TGCGCCAGCAGCCAAGAAGGACTAGCGTTCAACAATGAGCAGTTCTTC. Protein product: CASSQEGLAFNNEQFF.

The genes are TRBV12-3 or TRBV12-4 and TRBJ2-1; D is undetermined. The length of the CDR3 is 13 residues. V lost 2 bases and J 5 bases, leaving 7 bases between the germline ends. The CDR3 DNA follows: TGTGCCAGCAGTTTAAGGGCAGACAATGAGCAGTTCTTC. Protein sequence: CASSLRADNEQFF.

The chain couples TRBV9 to TRBJ2-7, with TRBD2 as a possible D gene (6 bases). V lost 0 bases, J lost 2 bases, and 12 bases lay in between. Germline values: CDR1 SGDLS, CDR2 YYNGEE. The CDR3 has 15 amino acids. CDR3 sequence (DNA): TGTGCCAGCAGCGTAGCGGGAGTGGCGACCTACGAGCAGTACTTC. It is translated as CASSVAGVATYEQYF.

This sequence joins TRBV5-1 and TRBJ2-1; TRBD1 agrees at 8 bases. The CDR3 has 15 residues. J lost 8 bases, V lost 4 bases, and 11 bases had no gene match. From germline, CDR1 is SGHRS and CDR2 YFSETQ. For the CDR3, the DNA is TGCGCCAGCAGCCTGGGACAGGCCGTAATCGATGAGCAGTTCTTC. This gives the protein CASSLGQAVIDEQFF.

The chain employs TRBV18 and TRBJ2-1; a weak D match, TRBD2 (5 bases). The CDR3 totals 13 residues. From germline, CDR1 is KGHSH and CDR2 LQKENI. Trimming stripped 3 bases from V and 5 bases from J, with 8 bases between. The CDR3 loop reads CASSPDSNNEQFF. The CDR3 coding sequence is TGTGCCAGCTCACCGGACTCAAACAATGAGCAGTTCTTC.